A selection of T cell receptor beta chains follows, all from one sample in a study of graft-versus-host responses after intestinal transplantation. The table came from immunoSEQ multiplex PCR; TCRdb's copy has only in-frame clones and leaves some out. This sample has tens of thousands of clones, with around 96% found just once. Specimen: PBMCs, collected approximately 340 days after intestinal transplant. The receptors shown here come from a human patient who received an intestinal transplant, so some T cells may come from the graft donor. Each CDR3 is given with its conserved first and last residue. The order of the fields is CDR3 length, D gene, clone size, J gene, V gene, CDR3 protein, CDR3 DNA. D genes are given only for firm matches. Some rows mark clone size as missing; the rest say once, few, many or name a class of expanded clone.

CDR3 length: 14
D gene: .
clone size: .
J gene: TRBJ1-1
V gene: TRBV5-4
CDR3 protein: CASSLDTMNTEAFF
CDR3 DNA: TGTGCCAGCAGCTTGGACACCATGAACACTGAAGCTTTCTTT

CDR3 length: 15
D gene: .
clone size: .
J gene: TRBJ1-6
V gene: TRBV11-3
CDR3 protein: CASSPCGQYNSPLHF
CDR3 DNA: TGTGCCAGCAGCCCCTGCGGACAGTATAATTCACCCCTCCACTTT

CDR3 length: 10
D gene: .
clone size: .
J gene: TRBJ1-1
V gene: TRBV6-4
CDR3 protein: CARADTEAFF
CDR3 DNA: TGTGCCAGAGCGGACACTGAAGCTTTCTTT

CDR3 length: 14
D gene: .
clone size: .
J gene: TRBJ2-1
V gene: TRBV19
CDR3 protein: CASSIASAINEQFF
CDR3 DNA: TGTGCCAGTAGTATTGCTAGCGCCATCAATGAGCAGTTCTTC

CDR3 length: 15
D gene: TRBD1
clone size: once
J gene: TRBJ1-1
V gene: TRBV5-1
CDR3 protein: CASSLAGTGNTEAFF
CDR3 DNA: TGCGCCAGCAGCCTAGCCGGGACAGGGAACACTGAAGCTTTCTTT

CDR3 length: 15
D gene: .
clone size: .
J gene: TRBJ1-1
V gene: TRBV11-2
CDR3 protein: CASSFTPGAGTEAFF
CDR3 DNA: TGTGCCAGCAGCTTCACGCCGGGGGCAGGCACTGAAGCTTTCTTT

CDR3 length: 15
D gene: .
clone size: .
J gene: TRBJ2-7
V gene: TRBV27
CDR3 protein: CASRLSGGRAYEQYF
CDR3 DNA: TGTGCCAGCAGACTTTCTGGGGGGCGGGCCTACGAGCAGTACTTC

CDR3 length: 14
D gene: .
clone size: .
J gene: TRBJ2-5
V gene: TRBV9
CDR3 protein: CASSGRGGSETQYF
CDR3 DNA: TGTGCCAGCAGCGGAAGGGGAGGATCAGAGACCCAGTACTTC

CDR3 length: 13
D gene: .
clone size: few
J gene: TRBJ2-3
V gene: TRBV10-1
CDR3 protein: CASSESNTDTQYF
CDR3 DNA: TGCGCCAGCAGTGAGTCTAACACAGATACGCAGTATTTT

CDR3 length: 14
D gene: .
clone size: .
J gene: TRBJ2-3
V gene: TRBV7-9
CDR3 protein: CATTEWLIEDTQYF
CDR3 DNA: TGTGCCACCACAGAGTGGCTGATCGAGGATACGCAGTATTTT

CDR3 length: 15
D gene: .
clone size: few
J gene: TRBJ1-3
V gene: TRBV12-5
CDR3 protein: CASGSNREVGNTIYF
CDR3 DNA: TGTGCTAGCGGCAGTAACAGGGAGGTCGGAAACACCATATATTTT

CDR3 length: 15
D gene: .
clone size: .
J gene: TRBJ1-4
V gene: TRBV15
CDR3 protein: CATSRVARGDEKLFF
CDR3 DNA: TGTGCCACCAGCAGAGTTGCCAGGGGCGATGAAAAACTGTTTTTT

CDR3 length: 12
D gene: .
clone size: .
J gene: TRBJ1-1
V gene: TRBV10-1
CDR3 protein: CASSEGASEAFF
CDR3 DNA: TGCGCCAGCAGTGAGGGCGCGAGTGAAGCTTTCTTT

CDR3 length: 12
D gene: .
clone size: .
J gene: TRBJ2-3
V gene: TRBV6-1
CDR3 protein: CASGSRTDTQYF
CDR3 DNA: TGTGCCAGCGGGAGCCGCACAGATACGCAGTATTTT

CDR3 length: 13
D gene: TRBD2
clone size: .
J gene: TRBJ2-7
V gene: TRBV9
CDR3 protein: CASSVVTGGEQYF
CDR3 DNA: TGTGCCAGCAGCGTAGTAACGGGGGGCGAGCAGTACTTC

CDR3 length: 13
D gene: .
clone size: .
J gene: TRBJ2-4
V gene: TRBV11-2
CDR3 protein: CASSLQYQNIQYF
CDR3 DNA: TGTGCCAGCAGCTTACAGTACCAAAACATTCAGTACTTC

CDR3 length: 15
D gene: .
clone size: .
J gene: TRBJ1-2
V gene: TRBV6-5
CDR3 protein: CASSYRRGETYGYTF
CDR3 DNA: TGTGCCAGCAGTTACCGCCGGGGTGAGACCTATGGCTACACCTTC

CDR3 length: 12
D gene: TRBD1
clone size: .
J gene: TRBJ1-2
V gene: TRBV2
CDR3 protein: CASSRTGYGYTF
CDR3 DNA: TGTGCCAGCAGTCGGACAGGGTATGGCTACACCTTC

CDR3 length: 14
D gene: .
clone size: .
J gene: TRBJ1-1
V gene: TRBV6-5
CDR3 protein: CASSLGGIETEAFF
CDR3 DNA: TGTGCCAGCAGTCTGGGGGGGATTGAGACTGAAGCTTTCTTT

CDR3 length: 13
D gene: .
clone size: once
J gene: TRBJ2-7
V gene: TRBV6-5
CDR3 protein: CASSRQPSYEQYF
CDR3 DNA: TGTGCCAGCAGCCGACAGCCCTCCTACGAGCAGTACTTC

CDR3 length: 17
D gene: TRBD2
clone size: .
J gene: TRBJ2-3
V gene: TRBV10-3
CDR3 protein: CAIGGASGRALTDTQYF
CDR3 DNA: TGTGCCATCGGGGGGGCTAGCGGGAGGGCCCTCACAGATACGCAGTATTTT

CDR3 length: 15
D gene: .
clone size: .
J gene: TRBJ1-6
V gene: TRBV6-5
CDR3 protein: CASTYLDRSPSPLHF
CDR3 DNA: TGTGCCAGCACTTACCTCGACAGGTCCCCTTCACCCCTCCACTTT

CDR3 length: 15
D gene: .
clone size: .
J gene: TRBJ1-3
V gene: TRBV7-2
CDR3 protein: CASSFSLGAGNTIYF
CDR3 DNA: TGTGCCAGCAGCTTTTCCCTGGGAGCGGGAAACACCATATATTTT

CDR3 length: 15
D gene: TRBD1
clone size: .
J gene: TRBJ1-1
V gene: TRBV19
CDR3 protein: CASRNWTGWGTEAFF
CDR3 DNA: TGTGCCAGTAGGAACTGGACAGGGTGGGGCACTGAAGCTTTCTTT

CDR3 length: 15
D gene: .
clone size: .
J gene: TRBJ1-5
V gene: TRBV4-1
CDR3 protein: CASSQDFPGPEPQHF
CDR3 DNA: TGCGCCAGCAGCCAAGATTTTCCGGGCCCGGAGCCCCAGCATTTT

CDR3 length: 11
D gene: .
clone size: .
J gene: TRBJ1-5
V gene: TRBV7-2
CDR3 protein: CASSRGGAQHF
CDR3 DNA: TGTGCCAGCAGCCGGGGGGGAGCCCAGCATTTT

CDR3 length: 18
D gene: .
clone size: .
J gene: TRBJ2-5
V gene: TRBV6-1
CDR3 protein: CASSEGTPTHKGQETQYF
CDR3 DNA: TGTGCCAGCAGTGAAGGCACCCCGACCCACAAGGGGCAAGAGACCCAGTACTTC

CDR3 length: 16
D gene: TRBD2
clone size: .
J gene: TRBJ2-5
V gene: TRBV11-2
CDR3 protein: CASSRPGLAAKETQYF
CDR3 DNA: TGTGCCAGCAGCCGCCCGGGACTAGCAGCCAAAGAGACCCAGTACTTC